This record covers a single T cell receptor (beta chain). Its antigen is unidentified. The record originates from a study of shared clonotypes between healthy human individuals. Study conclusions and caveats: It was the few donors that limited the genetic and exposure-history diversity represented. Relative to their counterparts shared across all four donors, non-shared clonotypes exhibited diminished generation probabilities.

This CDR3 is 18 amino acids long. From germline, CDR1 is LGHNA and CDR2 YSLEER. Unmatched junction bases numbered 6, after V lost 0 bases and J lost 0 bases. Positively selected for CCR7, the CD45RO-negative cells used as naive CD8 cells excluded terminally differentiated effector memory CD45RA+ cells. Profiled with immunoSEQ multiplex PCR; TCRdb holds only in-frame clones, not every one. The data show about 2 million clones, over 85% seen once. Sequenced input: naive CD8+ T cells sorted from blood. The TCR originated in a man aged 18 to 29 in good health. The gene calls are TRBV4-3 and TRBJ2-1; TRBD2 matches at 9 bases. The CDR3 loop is CASSQDGAGGLSYNEQFF. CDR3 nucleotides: TGCGCCAGCAGCCAAGACGGAGCGGGAGGCCTCTCCTACAATGAGCAGTTCTTC.